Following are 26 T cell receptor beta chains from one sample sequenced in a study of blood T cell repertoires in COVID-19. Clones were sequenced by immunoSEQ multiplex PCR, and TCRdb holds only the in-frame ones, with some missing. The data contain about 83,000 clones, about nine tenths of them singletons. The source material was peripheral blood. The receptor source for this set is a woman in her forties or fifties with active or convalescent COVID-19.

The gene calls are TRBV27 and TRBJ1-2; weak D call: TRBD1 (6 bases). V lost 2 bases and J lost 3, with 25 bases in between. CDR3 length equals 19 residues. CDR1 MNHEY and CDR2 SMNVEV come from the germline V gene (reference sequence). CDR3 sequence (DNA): TGTGCCAGCAGTTTAGACGGTTCAGGGGCAACTGGTCAAGACTATGGCTACACCTTC. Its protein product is CASSLDGSGATGQDYGYTF.

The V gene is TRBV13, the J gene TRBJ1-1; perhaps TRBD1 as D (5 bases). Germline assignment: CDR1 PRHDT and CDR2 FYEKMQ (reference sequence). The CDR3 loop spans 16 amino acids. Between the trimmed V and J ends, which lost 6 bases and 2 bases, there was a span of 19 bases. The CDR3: CASSNAGGWINTEAFF. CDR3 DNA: TGTGCCAGCAGTAACGCCGGGGGTTGGATTAACACTGAAGCTTTCTTT.

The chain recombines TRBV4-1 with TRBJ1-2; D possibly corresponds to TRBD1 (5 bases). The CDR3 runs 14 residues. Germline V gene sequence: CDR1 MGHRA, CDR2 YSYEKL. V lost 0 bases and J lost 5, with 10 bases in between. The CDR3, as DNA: TGCGCCAGCAGCCAAGACCCGACAGCATATGGCTACACCTTC. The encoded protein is CASSQDPTAYGYTF.

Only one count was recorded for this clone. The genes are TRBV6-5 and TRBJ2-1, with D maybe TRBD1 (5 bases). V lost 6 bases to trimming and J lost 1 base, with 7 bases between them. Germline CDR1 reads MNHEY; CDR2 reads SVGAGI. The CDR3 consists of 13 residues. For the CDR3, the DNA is TGTGCCAGCAGGCAGGGATCCTACAATGAGCAGTTCTTC. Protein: CASRQGSYNEQFF.

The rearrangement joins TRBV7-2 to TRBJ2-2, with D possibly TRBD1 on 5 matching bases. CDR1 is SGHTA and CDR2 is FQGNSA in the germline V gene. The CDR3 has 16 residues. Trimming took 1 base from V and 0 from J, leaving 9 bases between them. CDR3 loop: CASSLDSGSNTGELFF. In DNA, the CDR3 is TGTGCCAGCAGCTTAGATTCAGGGTCGAACACCGGGGAGCTGTTTTTT.

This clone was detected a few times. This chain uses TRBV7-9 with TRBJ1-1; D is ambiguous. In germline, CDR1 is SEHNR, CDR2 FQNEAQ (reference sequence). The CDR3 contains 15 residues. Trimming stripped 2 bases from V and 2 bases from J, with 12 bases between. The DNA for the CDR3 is TGTGCCAGCAGCTTATCCAGTATCCACAACACTGAAGCTTTCTTT. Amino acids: CASSLSSIHNTEAFF.

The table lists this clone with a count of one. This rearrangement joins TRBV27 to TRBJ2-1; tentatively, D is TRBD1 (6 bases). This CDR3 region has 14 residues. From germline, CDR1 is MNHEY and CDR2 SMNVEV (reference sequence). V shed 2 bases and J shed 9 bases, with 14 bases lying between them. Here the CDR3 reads CASSLPNYRAEQFF. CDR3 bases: TGTGCCAGCAGTTTACCTAACTACAGGGCTGAGCAGTTCTTC.

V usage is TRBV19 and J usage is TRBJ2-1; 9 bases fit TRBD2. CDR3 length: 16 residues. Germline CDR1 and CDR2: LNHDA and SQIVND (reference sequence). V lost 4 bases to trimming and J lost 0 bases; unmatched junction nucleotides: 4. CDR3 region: CASSRTSASSYNEQFF. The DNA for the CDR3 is TGTGCCAGTAGTAGGACTAGCGCGAGCTCCTACAATGAGCAGTTCTTC.

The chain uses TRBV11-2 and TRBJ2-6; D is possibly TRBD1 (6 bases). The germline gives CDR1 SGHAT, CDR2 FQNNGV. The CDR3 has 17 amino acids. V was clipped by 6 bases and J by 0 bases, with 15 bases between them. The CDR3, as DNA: TGTGCCAGCAGGCACGTTACAGGGAGCTCTGGGGCCAACGTCCTGACTTTC. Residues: CASRHVTGSSGANVLTF.

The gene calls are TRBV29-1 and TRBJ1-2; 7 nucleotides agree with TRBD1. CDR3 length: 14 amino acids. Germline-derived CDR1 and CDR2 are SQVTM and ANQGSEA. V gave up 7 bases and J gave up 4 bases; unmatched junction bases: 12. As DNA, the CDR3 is TGCAGCGGGGGAGGAGGGGGCGCCCCCTATGGCTACACCTTC. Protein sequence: CSGGGGGAPYGYTF.

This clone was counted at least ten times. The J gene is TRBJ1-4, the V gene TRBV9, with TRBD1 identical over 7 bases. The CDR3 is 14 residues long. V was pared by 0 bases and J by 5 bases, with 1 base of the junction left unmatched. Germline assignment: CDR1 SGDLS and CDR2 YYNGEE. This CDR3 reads CASSVGQGNEKLFF. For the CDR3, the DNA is TGTGCCAGCAGCGTAGGACAGGGAAATGAAAAACTGTTTTTT.

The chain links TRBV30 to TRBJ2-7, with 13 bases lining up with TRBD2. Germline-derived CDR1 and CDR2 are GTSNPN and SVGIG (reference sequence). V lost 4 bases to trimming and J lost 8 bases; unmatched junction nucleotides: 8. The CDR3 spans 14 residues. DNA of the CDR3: TGTGCCTGGATCCCCGGGACTAGCGGGGTACAGCAGTACTTC. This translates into CAWIPGTSGVQQYF.

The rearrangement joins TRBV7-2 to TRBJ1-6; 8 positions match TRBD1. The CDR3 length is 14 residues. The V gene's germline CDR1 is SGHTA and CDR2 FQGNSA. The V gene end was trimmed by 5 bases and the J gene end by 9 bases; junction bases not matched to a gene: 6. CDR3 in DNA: TGTGCCAGCAGCCCCCAGGGGGCGGGTTCACCCCTCCACTTT. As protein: CASSPQGAGSPLHF. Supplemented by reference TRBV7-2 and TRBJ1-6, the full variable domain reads GAGVSQSPSNKVTEKGKDVELRCDPISGHTALYWYRQSLGQGLEFLIYFQGNSAPDKSGLPSDRFSAERTGGSVSTLTIQRTQQEDSAVYLCASSPQGAGSPLHFGNGTRLTVT.

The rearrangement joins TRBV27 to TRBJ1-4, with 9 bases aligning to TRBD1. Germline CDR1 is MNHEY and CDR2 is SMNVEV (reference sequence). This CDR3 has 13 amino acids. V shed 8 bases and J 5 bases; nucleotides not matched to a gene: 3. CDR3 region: CASLGQGNEKLFF. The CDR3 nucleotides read TGTGCCAGCCTAGGACAGGGGAATGAAAAACTGTTTTTT.

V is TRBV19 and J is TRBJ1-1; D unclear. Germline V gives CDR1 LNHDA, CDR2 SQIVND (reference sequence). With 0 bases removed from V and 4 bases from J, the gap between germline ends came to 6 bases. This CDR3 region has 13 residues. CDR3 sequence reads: CASSIEPGTEAFF. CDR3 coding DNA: TGTGCCAGTAGTATAGAACCGGGCACTGAAGCTTTCTTT.

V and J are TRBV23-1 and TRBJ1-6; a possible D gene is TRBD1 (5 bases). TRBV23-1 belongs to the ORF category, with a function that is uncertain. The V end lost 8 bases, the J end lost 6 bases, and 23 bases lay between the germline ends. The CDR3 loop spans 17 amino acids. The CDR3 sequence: CASALTGYRRINSPLHF. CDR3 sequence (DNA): TGCGCCAGCGCACTCACCGGTTACAGGAGAATTAATTCACCCCTCCACTTT.

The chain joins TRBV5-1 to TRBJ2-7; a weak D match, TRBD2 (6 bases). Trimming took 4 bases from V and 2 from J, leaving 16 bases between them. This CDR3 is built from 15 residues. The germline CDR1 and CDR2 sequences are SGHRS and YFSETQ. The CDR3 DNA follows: TGCGCCAGCAGCCCGGGGAGGAGCGTTACCTACGAGCAGTACTTC. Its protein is CASSPGRSVTYEQYF.

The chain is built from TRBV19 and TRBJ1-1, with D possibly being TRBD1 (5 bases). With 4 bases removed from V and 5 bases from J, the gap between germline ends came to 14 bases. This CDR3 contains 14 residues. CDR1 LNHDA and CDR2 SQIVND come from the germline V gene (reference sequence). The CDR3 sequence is CASSSISGQTEAFF. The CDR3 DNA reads TGTGCCAGTAGTAGCATATCAGGGCAGACTGAAGCTTTCTTT.

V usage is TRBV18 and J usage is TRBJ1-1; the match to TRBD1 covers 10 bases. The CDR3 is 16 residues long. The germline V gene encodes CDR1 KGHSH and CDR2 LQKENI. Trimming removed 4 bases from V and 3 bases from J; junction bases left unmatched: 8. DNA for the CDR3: TGTGCCAGCTCACTACGAACCGGGACAGGGGACACTGAAGCTTTCTTT. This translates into CASSLRTGTGDTEAFF.

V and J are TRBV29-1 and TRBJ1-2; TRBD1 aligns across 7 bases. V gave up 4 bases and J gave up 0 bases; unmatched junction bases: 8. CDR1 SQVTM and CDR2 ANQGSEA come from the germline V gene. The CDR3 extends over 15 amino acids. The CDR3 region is CSVVQGELSNYGYTF. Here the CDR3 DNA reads TGCAGCGTTGTCCAGGGGGAATTGTCTAACTATGGCTACACCTTC.

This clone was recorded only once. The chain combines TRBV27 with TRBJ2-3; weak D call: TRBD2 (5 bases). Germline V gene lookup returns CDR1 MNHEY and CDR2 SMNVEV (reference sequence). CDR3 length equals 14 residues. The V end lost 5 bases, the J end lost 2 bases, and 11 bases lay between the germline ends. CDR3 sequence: CASSLRTFTDTQYF. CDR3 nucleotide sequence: TGTGCCAGCAGTCTCAGGACTTTCACAGATACGCAGTATTTT.

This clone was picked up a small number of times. CDR3 DNA: TGTGCCAGCAGCCTTCGGACAGGGAACCCCTCTGAGCAGTTCTTC. The encoded protein is CASSLRTGNPSEQFF. The chain employs TRBV9 and TRBJ2-1; 8 bases line up with TRBD1. The CDR3 sequence is 15 residues long. Germline lookup yields CDR1 SGDLS and CDR2 YYNGEE. The V segment lost 4 bases and the J segment 9 bases; nucleotides outside the gene matches: 12.

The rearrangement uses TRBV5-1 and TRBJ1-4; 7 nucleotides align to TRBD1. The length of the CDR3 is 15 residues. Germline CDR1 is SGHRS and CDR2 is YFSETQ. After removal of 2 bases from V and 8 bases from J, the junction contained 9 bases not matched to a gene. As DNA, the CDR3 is TGCGCCAGCAGCTTACAGGGGCCCGCACGGGAAAAACTGTTTTTT. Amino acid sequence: CASSLQGPAREKLFF.

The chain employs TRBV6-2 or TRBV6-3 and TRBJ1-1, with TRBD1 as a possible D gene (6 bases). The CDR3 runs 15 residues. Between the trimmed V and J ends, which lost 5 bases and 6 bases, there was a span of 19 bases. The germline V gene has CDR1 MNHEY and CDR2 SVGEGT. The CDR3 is CASSPGGGALAEAFF. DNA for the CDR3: TGTGCCAGCAGTCCCGGAGGGGGGGCATTGGCTGAAGCTTTCTTT.

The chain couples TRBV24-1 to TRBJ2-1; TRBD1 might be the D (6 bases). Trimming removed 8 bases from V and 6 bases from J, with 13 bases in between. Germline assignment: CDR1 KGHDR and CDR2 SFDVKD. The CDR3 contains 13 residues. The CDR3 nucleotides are TGTGCCACCACCGAACAGGGAATCAATGAGCAGTTCTTC. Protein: CATTEQGINEQFF.

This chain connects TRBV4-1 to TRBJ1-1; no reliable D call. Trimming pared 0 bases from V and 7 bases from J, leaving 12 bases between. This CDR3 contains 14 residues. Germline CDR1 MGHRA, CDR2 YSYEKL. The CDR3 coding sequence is TGCGCCAGCAGCCAAGATAAATTAGTCGGTGAAGCTTTCTTT. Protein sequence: CASSQDKLVGEAFF.